This TCR beta chain was captured by sequencing in a study of blood T cell repertoires in COVID-19. Across the whole study: Material from acute and convalescent COVID-19 was sourced from the United States, Italy and Spain.

CDR1 is ENHRY, CDR2 SYGVKD, per germline. Trimming cost V 9 bases and J 0 bases, with 14 bases left between them. This CDR3 region has 15 residues. Enrollees, about 18 to 89 years old, lived in about two dozen US areas. The data were produced by immunoSEQ multiplex PCR, yet TCRdb's version contains in-frame clones alone and is incomplete. This sample has about 300,000 clones, with just over 85% found just once. Specimen: PBMCs or T cells enriched from blood (not recorded which). This sequence joins TRBV10-3 and TRBJ2-2; D perhaps matches TRBD1 (6 bases). This TCR came from a woman aged 18-29 years who had recovered from COVID-19. CDR3 DNA sequence: TGTGCCATACATCAGGGGCTGACGAACACCGGGGAGCTGTTTTTT. Translation: CAIHQGLTNTGELFF.